The 7 T cell receptor beta chains below were found in one sample sequenced in a study of identifying expanded T cells in peripheral blood. The assay was immunoSEQ multiplex PCR, and TCRdb's table has in-frame clones only and misses some. Of about 94,000 clones in the sample, 88% were seen once. Sequencing input: blood. The source of these receptors is a person aged 18 to 75 in good health.

This chain connects TRBV18 to TRBJ1-2; 7 bases agree with TRBD1. The ends lost 4 bases at V and 4 bases at J; junction bases unmatched: 12. Germline CDR1 reads KGHSH; CDR2 reads LQKENI. This CDR3 has 16 residues. The CDR3 nucleotides are TGTGCCAGCTCACGTAGACCGGGACAGAGCGGCTATGGCTACACCTTC. Its protein is CASSRRPGQSGYGYTF.

This chain links TRBV5-1 with TRBJ2-5; 9 nucleotides agree with TRBD1. Trimming cost V 4 bases and J 1 base; bases outside gene matches: 8. This CDR3 contains 16 residues. Germline V lookup: CDR1 SGHRS, CDR2 YFSETQ. CDR3 sequence reads: CASSIRTGVSQETQYF. In nucleotides, the CDR3 is TGCGCCAGCAGCATACGGACAGGGGTCAGCCAAGAGACCCAGTACTTC. The full variable domain, completed using reference TRBV5-1 and TRBJ2-5, is KAGVTQTPRYLIKTRGQQVTLSCSPISGHRSVSWYQQTPGQGLQFLFEYFSETQRNKGNFPGRFSGRQFSNSRSEMNVSTLELGDSALYLCASSIRTGVSQETQYFGPGTRLLVL.

This clone was seen once. J is TRBJ2-1 and V is TRBV21-1; the table's D call, TRBD2, has no DNA check behind it. TRBV21-1 is a documented pseudogene. This CDR3 has 18 residues. CDR3 loop: CASRPRGRNSSSYNEQFF. The CDR3 DNA is TGTGCCAGCAGGCCACGGGGGAGGAATTCAAGCTCCTACAATGAGCAGTTCTTC.

This clone has a handful of counts. V usage is TRBV7-9 and J usage is TRBJ2-7; 16 bases agree with TRBD2. CDR1 and CDR2 (germline): SEHNR, FQNEAQ (reference sequence). CDR3 length equals 18 residues. V shed 0 bases, J shed 2 bases, and the junction held 4 bases outside the gene matches. The CDR3 loop is CASSLAPGTSGRAYEQYF. The DNA for the CDR3 is TGTGCCAGCAGCTTAGCGCCCGGGACTAGCGGGAGGGCCTACGAGCAGTACTTC.

The chain combines TRBV7-7 with TRBJ2-6; D is undetermined. The CDR3 contains 15 residues. Trimming stripped 1 base from V and 2 bases from J, with 6 bases between. CDR1 SSHAT and CDR2 FNYEAQ come from the germline V gene (reference sequence). Here the CDR3 DNA reads TGTGCCAGCAGCTTAGGGGCAGCTGGGGCCAACGTCCTGACTTTC. Residues: CASSLGAAGANVLTF.

The chain links TRBV11-3 to TRBJ2-5; 15 nucleotides align to TRBD2. Losses at the gene ends were 4 bases for V and 0 bases for J; bases not matched to a gene: 3. The CDR3 consists of 17 residues. Per the germline V gene, CDR1 is SGHNT and CDR2 is YENEEA. The CDR3 DNA sequence: TGTGCCAGCAGCTCGGGGACTAGCGGGAGGAACCAAGAGACCCAGTACTTC. It is translated as CASSSGTSGRNQETQYF. The variable domain in full, with the rest retrieved from reference TRBV11-3 and TRBJ2-5, is EAGVVQSPRYKIIEKKQPVAFWCNPISGHNTLYWYLQNLGQGPELLIRYENEEAVDDSQLPKDRFSAERLKGVDSTLKIQPAELGDSAVYLCASSSGTSGRNQETQYFGPGTRLLVL.

The chain carries TRBV30 and TRBJ1-4; 9 bases line up with TRBD1. V lost 5 bases, J lost 6 bases, and 4 bases stayed unmatched. This CDR3 contains 13 residues. Germline CDR1 is GTSNPN and CDR2 is SVGIG (reference sequence). CDR3 nucleotides: TGTGCCTGGGGCGGGACAGGGCATGAAAAACTGTTTTTT. This encodes CAWGGTGHEKLFF.